One sample yielded the 32 T cell receptor beta chains listed below, sequenced in a study of CD8+ T cells in alopecia areata. As the sequencing template, cDNA was produced by extracting RNA and reverse transcribing it. Repertoires were generated with immunoSEQ multiplex PCR, while TCRdb's copy carries only in-frame clones and drops some. This table holds about 300,000 clones, nearly 60% found once. Described treatment: oral pan-JAK inhibitor, 5-10 mg twice daily. Sequencing was performed on CD4+ T cells sorted from blood, taken at week 24, from a patient treated with tofacitinib. These receptors were obtained from a human donor with alopecia areata.

This clone was seen a few times. This sequence joins TRBV29-1 and TRBJ2-5, with unresolved D. The V and J ends lost 4 bases and 2 bases respectively, with 11 bases between them. The germline V gene encodes CDR1 SQVTM and CDR2 ANQGSEA. The CDR3 totals 13 residues. The CDR3 coding sequence is TGCAGCGTTGGGGTATCGGGTCAAGAGACCCAGTACTTC. This codes for CSVGVSGQETQYF.

CDR3 in DNA: TGTGCCAGTATGGGGGCAGCCAACTATGGCTACACCTTC. It codes for CASMGAANYGYTF. The chain has TRBV19 and TRBJ1-2, with D perhaps TRBD1 (6 bases). The V gene's germline CDR1 is LNHDA and CDR2 SQIVND (reference sequence). The CDR3 is 13 residues long. V lost 7 bases to trimming and J lost 2 bases, with 11 bases between them.

The chain links TRBV30 to TRBJ2-1; 8 nucleotides align to TRBD2. With V trimmed by 5 bases and J by 4 bases, 10 bases remained unmatched. Germline assignment: CDR1 GTSNPN and CDR2 SVGIG (reference sequence). The CDR3 runs to 15 residues. Here the CDR3 reads CAWVIGGALYNEQFF. The CDR3 DNA follows: TGTGCCTGGGTAATCGGGGGGGCCTTATACAATGAGCAGTTCTTC.

This clone has a handful of counts. The J gene is TRBJ1-2, the V gene TRBV29-1; unclear D gene. CDR1 and CDR2 from the germline V gene are SQVTM and ANQGSEA. V was pared by 5 bases and J by 3 bases, with 16 bases between. The CDR3 totals 14 residues. CDR3 region: CSVLKEDLHYGYTF. DNA for the CDR3: TGCAGCGTTCTAAAAGAGGACCTACACTATGGCTACACCTTC. Together with reference TRBV29-1 and TRBJ1-2, the CDR3 gives the full variable domain: SAVISQKPSRDICQRGTSLTIQCQVDSQVTMMFWYRQQPGQSLTLIATANQGSEATYESGFVIDKFPISRPNLTFSTLTVSNMSPEDSSIYLCSVLKEDLHYGYTFGSGTRLTVV.

This clone came up a few times. V usage is TRBV7-9 and J usage is TRBJ1-3; D is uncertain. Trimming stripped 3 bases from V and 2 bases from J, with 8 bases between. CDR3 length equals 14 residues. Germline CDR1 SEHNR, CDR2 FQNEAQ (reference sequence). This chain's CDR3 is CASSFMGTGNTIYF. CDR3 DNA: TGTGCCAGCAGCTTTATGGGGACTGGAAACACCATATATTTT.

A few counts support this clone. The chain joins TRBV28 to TRBJ2-7; either TRBD1 or TRBD2 may supply D (5 bases each). Germline V CDR1 and CDR2: MDHEN, SYDVKM. V lost 5 bases to trimming and J lost 0 bases, with 14 bases between them. This CDR3 has 15 amino acids. This CDR3 is CASSRDARSSYEQYF. DNA of the CDR3: TGTGCCAGCAGTCGGGACGCTAGGAGCTCCTACGAGCAGTACTTC.

V gene TRBV30 combines with J gene TRBJ1-4; D not certain. Germline-derived CDR1 and CDR2 are GTSNPN and SVGIG (reference sequence). V lost 8 bases, J lost 0 bases, and 13 bases lay in between. The CDR3 runs to 14 residues. CDR3 protein: CAVLSRTTNEKLFF. The CDR3 bases are TGTGCCGTCCTTTCCAGGACAACTAATGAAAAACTGTTTTTT. The variable domain in full, completed from reference TRBV30 and TRBJ1-4, reads SQTIHQWPATLVQPVGSPLSLECTVEGTSNPNLYWYRQAAGRGLQLLFYSVGIGQISSEVPQNLSASRPQDRQFILSSKKLLLSDSGFYLCAVLSRTTNEKLFFGSGTQLSVL.

CDR3 coding DNA: TGTGCCAGTAGTATAGATGAGACGGATGAAGCTTTCTTT. Encoded protein: CASSIDETDEAFF. The chain employs TRBV19 and TRBJ1-1; no clear D. Trimming removed 0 bases at V and 7 bases at J, with 9 bases between. The germline CDR1 and CDR2 sequences are LNHDA and SQIVND (reference sequence). This CDR3 is built from 13 residues.

A single count supports this clone. The chain joins TRBV4-2 to TRBJ1-5; maybe TRBD1 (6 bases). This CDR3 comprises 14 residues. With 0 bases removed from V and 4 bases from J, the gap between germline ends came to 7 bases. Germline assignment: CDR1 LGHNA and CDR2 YNFKEQ. CDR3 coding DNA: TGTGCCAGCAGCCAAGATAGGGGGAATCAGCCCCAGCATTTT. Translating gives CASSQDRGNQPQHF.

The chain employs TRBV4-3 and TRBJ2-7, with 7 bases fitting TRBD1. Germline V gene sequence: CDR1 LGHNA, CDR2 YSLEER. V was pared by 3 bases and J by 6 bases, with 14 bases of the junction left unmatched. This CDR3 has 16 amino acids. The CDR3 reads CASSQTGQRGLLEQYF. CDR3 in DNA: TGCGCCAGCAGCCAGACTGGACAGAGGGGGCTCCTCGAGCAGTACTTC.

Worth noting for this clone: Relative to the germline gene, one junction end is altered; a read error may explain this. The chain joins TRBV10-3 to TRBJ2-5; TRBD1 matches at 8 bases. CDR3 length: 15 amino acids. CDR1 is ENHRY and CDR2 is SYGVKD in the germline V gene. CDR3 protein: CAMSEDREVGETQYF. Here the CDR3 DNA reads TGTGCCATGAGTGAGGACAGGGAGGTCGGGGAGACCCAGTACTTC.

The gene calls are TRBV9 and TRBJ2-7, with D maybe TRBD2 (5 bases). The germline V gene encodes CDR1 SGDLS and CDR2 YYNGEE. The V end was cut by 4 bases, the J end by 0 bases, with 14 bases between. The CDR3 has 15 residues. CDR3 in DNA: TGTGCCAGCAGCCCCAGTAGCGTAAGCTCCTACGAGCAGTACTTC. Protein sequence: CASSPSSVSSYEQYF.

The rearrangement joins TRBV30 to TRBJ1-1; maybe TRBD1 (5 bases). This CDR3 region has 14 residues. Germline V gene data show CDR1 as GTSNPN and CDR2 as SVGIG (reference sequence). Trimming cost V 1 base and J 1 base, with 10 bases left between them. CDR3 DNA: TGTGCCTGGAGTGGGGGCCGGTGGAACACTGAAGCTTTCTTT. It is translated as CAWSGGRWNTEAFF.

In this sample, this clone turned up a few times. The chain is built from TRBV2 and TRBJ1-4; unclear D gene. Between the trimmed V and J ends, which lost 4 bases and 7 bases, there was a span of 16 bases. Germline-derived CDR1 and CDR2 are SNHLY and FYNNEI. The CDR3 is made up of 15 amino acids. The CDR3 nucleotides are TGTGCCAGCAGTGTCCGGGTCCTCGCCTCTGAAAAACTGTTTTTT. This codes for CASSVRVLASEKLFF.

The chain uses TRBV27 and TRBJ1-5, with 12 positions matching TRBD1. This CDR3 is 16 amino acids long. Germline V lookup: CDR1 MNHEY, CDR2 SMNVEV (reference sequence). V trimming: 2 bases; J trimming: 6 bases; junction bases outside the gene matches: 5. CDR3 residues: CASSLVGTGGGQPQHF. The CDR3 DNA sequence: TGTGCCAGCAGTTTAGTGGGGACAGGGGGCGGTCAGCCCCAGCATTTT.

This clone was seen only a few times. The chain uses TRBV29-1 and TRBJ1-2; tentative D call: TRBD1 (5 bases). Trimming pared 8 bases from V and 3 bases from J, leaving 10 bases between. CDR1 and CDR2 (germline): SQVTM, ANQGSEA. The CDR3 runs 11 residues. Here the CDR3 reads CSSGGYYGYTF. The CDR3 coding sequence is TGCAGCTCGGGGGGTTACTATGGCTACACCTTC.

The J gene is TRBJ2-3, the V gene TRBV4-1; no firm D call. CDR1 MGHRA and CDR2 YSYEKL come from the germline V gene. The CDR3 is made up of 16 amino acids. Trimming removed 1 base from V and 0 bases from J, with 11 bases in between. CDR3 sequence (DNA): TGCGCCAGCAGCCAAGGGCCGACGGCTAGCACAGATACGCAGTATTTT. It is translated as CASSQGPTASTDTQYF.

This rearrangement joins TRBV5-6 to TRBJ2-7; 9 nucleotides match TRBD1. Germline V gives CDR1 SGHDT, CDR2 YYEEEE. V gave up 6 bases and J gave up 0 bases; unmatched junction bases: 10. The CDR3 is made up of 16 amino acids. DNA of the CDR3: TGTGCCAGCACCGCCTTAGGACAGGGGAGCTCCTACGAGCAGTACTTC. It codes for CASTALGQGSSYEQYF.

This clone was seen more than once but under ten times. For the CDR3, the DNA is TGTGCCAGCAGTCTCCAGACTGGCACAGATACGCAGTATTTT. Translating gives CASSLQTGTDTQYF. The chain employs TRBV28 and TRBJ2-3; D is unresolved. Trimming took 5 bases from V and 1 from J, leaving 10 bases between them. CDR3 length: 14 residues. CDR1 and CDR2 from the germline V gene are MDHEN and SYDVKM.

This clone has a handful of counts. V usage is TRBV25-1 and J usage is TRBJ2-7; 8 nucleotides agree with TRBD1. Per germline, CDR1 MGHDK and CDR2 SYGVNS. V lost 8 bases and J lost 2; bases outside the gene matches: 8. The CDR3 has 14 residues. In nucleotides, the CDR3 is TGTGCCAGCGCAGACAGGGGACCCCCCTACGAGCAGTACTTC. Protein sequence: CASADRGPPYEQYF.

The chain couples TRBV5-6 to TRBJ1-1, with 8 positions matching TRBD1. CDR1 and CDR2 (germline): SGHDT, YYEEEE. The CDR3 extends over 13 amino acids. Trimming removed 4 bases from V and 7 bases from J; junction bases left unmatched: 6. DNA for the CDR3: TGTGCCAGCAGCCTGACAGGGGTGAGTGAAGCTTTCTTT. Protein sequence: CASSLTGVSEAFF.

The V call is TRBV13, the J call TRBJ1-6; possible D gene TRBD1, 6 bases. The CDR3 sequence is 15 residues long. V was clipped by 5 bases and J by 7 bases, with 15 bases between them. Germline loops: CDR1 PRHDT, CDR2 FYEKMQ (reference sequence). This CDR3 reads CASSPGTYRNSPLHF. The CDR3 nucleotides are TGTGCCAGCAGCCCCGGGACATACCGAAATTCACCCCTCCACTTT.

The CDR3: CASSSNSPLHF. The CDR3 DNA sequence: TGTGCCAGCAGTTCTAATTCACCCCTCCACTTT. The rearrangement links TRBV6-6 to TRBJ1-6, with D unclear. Germline V CDR1 and CDR2: MNHNY, SVGAGI (reference sequence). The CDR3 runs 11 residues. V gave up 4 bases and J gave up 6 bases, with 1 base separating them.

The chain employs TRBV29-1 and TRBJ1-2; tentative D call: TRBD1 (5 bases). The CDR3 is 13 residues long. Trimming left V 3 bases short and J 6 bases short, with 14 bases between. Germline V CDR1 and CDR2: SQVTM, ANQGSEA. CDR3 nucleotide sequence: TGCAGCGTTGATAGTATACAGGCGAATGGCTACACCTTC. It translates to CSVDSIQANGYTF.

V and J are TRBV9 and TRBJ2-3, with TRBD1 identical over 7 bases. From germline, CDR1 is SGDLS and CDR2 YYNGEE. The ends lost 3 bases at V and 8 bases at J; junction bases unmatched: 9. The CDR3 is 14 residues long. The CDR3 loop reads CASSAGQVLGTQYF. As DNA, the CDR3 is TGTGCCAGCAGCGCTGGACAGGTACTTGGTACGCAGTATTTT. Looking up the rest from reference TRBV9 and TRBJ2-3 gives the full variable domain: DSGVTQTPKHLITATGQRVTLRCSPRSGDLSVYWYQQSLDQGLQFLIQYYNGEERAKGNILERFSAQQFPDLHSELNLSSLELGDSALYFCASSAGQVLGTQYFGPGTRLTVL.

The chain employs TRBV30 and TRBJ1-3; D is possibly TRBD1 (5 bases). V gave up 7 bases and J gave up 0 bases, with 22 bases separating them. Germline values: CDR1 GTSNPN, CDR2 SVGIG (reference sequence). The CDR3 contains 17 residues. The CDR3: CALQLFGEGLSGNTIYF. For the CDR3, the DNA is TGTGCCTTACAATTGTTCGGCGAGGGGCTCTCTGGAAACACCATATATTTT.

V is TRBV2 and J is TRBJ1-6; D ambiguous. Trimming took off 11 bases at V and 15 bases at J, with 20 bases between the two ends. The CDR3 sequence is 12 residues long. Germline V gene lookup returns CDR1 SNHLY and CDR2 FYNNEI. CDR3 loop: CASRVGERDLHF. The CDR3 region has the DNA TGTGCCTCTCGGGTGGGTGAGAGGGACCTCCACTTT.

Of note for this clone: Other DNA sequences in the sample encode the same CDR3. V is TRBV5-1 and J is TRBJ1-1; TRBD1 might be the D (5 bases). V lost 0 bases to trimming and J lost 1 base, with 7 bases between them. The CDR3 contains 14 residues. The germline CDR1 and CDR2 sequences are SGHRS and YFSETQ. CDR3 region: CASSLGQTNTEAFF. The CDR3 DNA sequence: TGCGCCAGCAGCTTGGGACAGACGAACACTGAAGCTTTCTTT.

This chain links TRBV10-3 with TRBJ1-5; TRBD1 might be the D (6 bases). The germline V and J ends were trimmed by 10 bases and 3 bases, with 16 bases remaining between them. Looked up from germline, CDR1 is ENHRY and CDR2 is SYGVKD. The CDR3 loop spans 14 amino acids. CDR3: CATDKTGDNQPQHF. The CDR3 DNA is TGTGCCACTGATAAGACAGGCGACAATCAGCCCCAGCATTTT.

The chain recombines TRBV10-3 with TRBJ1-1; maybe TRBD1 (5 bases). The CDR3 runs to 12 residues. Germline V gene lookup returns CDR1 ENHRY and CDR2 SYGVKD. V dropped 5 bases and J dropped 11 bases, with 15 bases sitting between them. The CDR3 is CAISPSGGEAFF. The DNA of the CDR3 is TGTGCCATCAGTCCCTCAGGAGGGGAGGCTTTCTTT.

This clone turned up a few times. The chain links TRBV13 to TRBJ2-3; D is unclear. This CDR3 spans 15 amino acids. Trimming stripped 4 bases from V and 0 bases from J, with 11 bases between. Germline loops: CDR1 PRHDT, CDR2 FYEKMQ (reference sequence). The CDR3 sequence: CASSYRVPSTDTQYF. Here the CDR3 DNA reads TGTGCCAGCAGCTATAGAGTCCCGAGCACAGATACGCAGTATTTT.

The chain combines TRBV6-5 with TRBJ1-2, with a possible D match to TRBD1 (5 bases). The CDR3 extends over 13 amino acids. Germline V gene data show CDR1 as MNHEY and CDR2 as SVGAGI. The V end was cut by 0 bases, the J end by 7 bases, with 9 bases between. CDR3 nucleotide sequence: TGTGCCAGCAGTTACTCGTTGAGGGGTGGCTACACCTTC. Its protein is CASSYSLRGGYTF.